The rows below give T cell receptor beta chains drawn from one sample of a study of T-cell reconstitution after alpha-beta-depleted transplantation in children. A single record per CDR3 protein comes from TCRdb applying MiXCR to the PCR reads. The top ten hold about 1.1% of the sample, which has some 640,000 distinct CDR3 sequences, roughly 17% seen once. This material consisted of PBMCs from the stem cell graft donor, taken from the stem cell graft. The receptors derive from a human donor who donated a stem cell graft to a child with acute myeloid leukemia. Both conserved end residues are part of each CDR3.

v_call cdr3_aa
TRBV27 CASSPTDFGDGYTF
TRBV6-1 CASSQGKNTGELFF
TRBV7-9 CASSFLEDTQYF
TRBV7-8 CASKRGSAGVLLNEQYF
TRBV5-1 CASSLVTSNTEAFF
TRBV5-1 CASSLSQGAPEGYTF
TRBV6-4 CASSDSSGRGPGCLENTIYF
TRBV29-1 CSVGDRYLGNTIYF
TRBV7-2 CASSFGWEGQYF
TRBV10-3 CAIRRDIDTDTQYF
TRBV5-5 CASSLNLDRGTQYF
TRBV11-2 CASSLAGGELMNTEAFF
TRBV3-1 CASSLGQPPTYEQYF
TRBV18 CASSTDLGTDTQYF
TRBV20-1 CSASPPGHAYNEQFF
TRBV7-9 CASSSLLRTEAFF
TRBV7-3 CASSLSGPGTSGYNEQFF
TRBV20-1 CSAWASNTEAFF
TRBV12-3/TRBV12-4 CASSFDSSNQPQHF
TRBV12-3/TRBV12-4 CASSLEGLAGTQYF
TRBV19 CASSWTGSSSGANVLTF
TRBV6-2/TRBV6-3 CASSTQWTSVYEQYF
TRBV10-1 CASSESISGTDTQYF
TRBV20-1 CSARASGGAKETQYF
TRBV6-5 CASRLRGTSYNEQFF
TRBV20-1 CSARDEGTASYEQYF
TRBV7-2 CASSFGGTPSTDTQYF
TRBV5-6 CASSLGRSQPQHF
TRBV7-9 CASIKLRGGLYNEQFF
TRBV6-5 CASSRGQAHSPLHF
TRBV29-1 CSVGTQETQYF
TRBV7-2 CASSPLQDTGELFF
TRBV20-1 CSASADRSKGEKLFF
TRBV20-1 CSARVIGAGRNQPQHF
TRBV28 CASNPGGQETQYF
TRBV15 CATIPPASGPFLRNIQYF
TRBV5-1 CASSPDTVRNEQFF
TRBV15 CATSRAQGSFYEQYF
TRBV6-5 CASRADTGELFF
TRBV10-3 CAISESTQGTDTQYF
TRBV12-3/TRBV12-4 CASSPGLQGYGYTF
TRBV4-1 CASSPGLLQGNTIYF
TRBV13 CASSLTISTDTQYF
TRBV4-1 CASSPFSGSTDTQYF
TRBV29-1 CSVEARQGANTEAFF
TRBV20-1 CSVSRGAYQPQHF
TRBV5-1 CASSLASGGPNEQFF
TRBV20-1 CSARDSYRAQPQHF
TRBV7-6 CASRIMGLENYGYTF
TRBV30 CAWSHGTYNEQFF
TRBV7-9 CASSFTLSYNEQFF
TRBV12-3/TRBV12-4 CASSRGRIQETQYF
TRBV7-3 CASSLMGGGVYEQYF
TRBV10-1 CASSESRNRGEKLFF
TRBV7-2 CASSFSITTNTGELFF